In its sample, the clone carrying this TCR beta chain was seen once. This entry is derived from a study of T cells in localized non-small cell lung cancer. This CDR3 is 14 amino acids long. Per the germline V gene, CDR1 is SNHLY and CDR2 is FYNNEI. The trim removed 6 bases at V and 8 bases at J, leaving 11 bases unmatched. Sequenced by immunoSEQ multiplex PCR; TCRdb stores in-frame clones only, minus some. The data show some 22,000 clones, with roughly nine tenths seen just once and over 20% held by the top ten. V usage is TRBV2 and J usage is TRBJ1-2; 8 nucleotides align to TRBD1. The TCR sequence derives from a man aged 40-75 years with stage II squamous cell lung carcinoma. The sample was PBMCs, taken before any cancer treatment. The CDR3 bases are TGTGCCAGCAGGCCCCCAGGGGGCGGGGGAGGCTACACCTTC. Residues: CASRPPGGGGGYTF.